What follows is one T cell receptor (beta chain) and its context. The data belong to a study of blood T cell repertoires in COVID-19. In the study overall: Donors in the United States, Italy and Spain gave samples during acute or convalescent COVID-19.

CDR3 length: 17 residues. Losses at the gene ends were 3 bases for V and 3 bases for J; bases not matched to a gene: 12. Germline V CDR1 and CDR2: LNHDA, SQIVND (reference sequence). As handled by the study authors: Researchers report that nucleated cell counts were estimated from reference gene primer amplification. The data were produced by immunoSEQ multiplex PCR, yet TCRdb's version contains in-frame clones alone and is incomplete. Clone size and the V and J calls come from that table; the DNA yielded D and trimming. This table has more than 85,000 clones, around nine tenths appearing once. The Seattle patients, enrolled during active infection, were followed longitudinally.

V and J are TRBV19 and TRBJ2-3; 7 positions match TRBD2. The sequence was obtained from a human donor with COVID-19, enrolled during active disease. The donor label of this sample is uncertain. Sequenced input: peripheral blood. The CDR3 spells CASSIAGRGSLTDTQYF. The CDR3 bases are TGTGCCAGTAGTATTGCAGGGCGCGGGAGTTTAACAGATACGCAGTATTTT. Full variable domain (remainder filled in from reference TRBV19 and TRBJ2-3): DGGITQSPKYLFRKEGQNVTLSCEQNLNHDAMYWYRQDPGQGLRLIYYSQIVNDFQKGDIAEGYSVSREKKESFPLTVTSAQKNPTAFYLCASSIAGRGSLTDTQYFGPGTRLTVL.